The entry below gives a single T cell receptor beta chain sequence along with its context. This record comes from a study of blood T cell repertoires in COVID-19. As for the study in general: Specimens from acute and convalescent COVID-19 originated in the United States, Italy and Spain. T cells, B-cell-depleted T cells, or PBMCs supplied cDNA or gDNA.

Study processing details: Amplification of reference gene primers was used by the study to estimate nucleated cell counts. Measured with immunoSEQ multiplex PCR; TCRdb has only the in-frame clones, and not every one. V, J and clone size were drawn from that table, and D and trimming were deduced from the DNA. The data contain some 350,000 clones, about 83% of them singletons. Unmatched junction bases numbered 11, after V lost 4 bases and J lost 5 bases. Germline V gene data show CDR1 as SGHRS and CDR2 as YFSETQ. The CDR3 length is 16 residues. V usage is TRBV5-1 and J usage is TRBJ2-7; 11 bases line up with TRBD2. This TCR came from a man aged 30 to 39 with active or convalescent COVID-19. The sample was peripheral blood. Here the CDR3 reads CASSDLTSGAGDEQYF. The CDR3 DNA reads TGCGCCAGCAGCGACTTGACTAGCGGGGCCGGGGACGAGCAGTACTTC.